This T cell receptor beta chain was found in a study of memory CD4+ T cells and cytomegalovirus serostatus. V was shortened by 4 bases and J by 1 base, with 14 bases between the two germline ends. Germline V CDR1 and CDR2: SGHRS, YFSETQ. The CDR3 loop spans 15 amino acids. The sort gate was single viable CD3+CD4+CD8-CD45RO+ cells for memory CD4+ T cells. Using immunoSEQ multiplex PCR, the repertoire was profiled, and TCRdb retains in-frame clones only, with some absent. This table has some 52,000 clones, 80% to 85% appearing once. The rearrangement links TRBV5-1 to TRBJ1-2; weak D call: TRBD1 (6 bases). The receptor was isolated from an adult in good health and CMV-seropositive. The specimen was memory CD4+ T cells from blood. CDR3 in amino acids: CASSQGFGSNYGYTF. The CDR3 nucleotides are TGCGCCAGCAGCCAGGGGTTCGGGAGTAACTATGGCTACACCTTC.